Here is one TCR beta chain with its context. It has no known antigen specificity. No much larger clone is present one base from it, and per-base qualities are unavailable. The data were obtained in a study of cytomegalovirus exposure and HLA in healthy donors (dated by TCRdb to 2016 to 2017). The study in broad terms: An earlier analysis of under 600 of the donors reported more than 250 Gb of sequence data and around 110 million unique TCR beta sequences from about 200 million T cells. An early release covering some 640 HLA-typed donors comprised about 320 gigabases of sequencing data and 85 million to 100 million unique TCR sequences. Of the approximately 400 genotyped donors, about 84% fell in the genetic ancestry cluster associated with self-reported Caucasian donors. The study aimed to test whether cataloging public T cell receptors could reveal signatures of past pathogen exposure. The T cell repertoires of 666 subjects were profiled by immunosequencing and related to cytomegalovirus serostatus. Besides the first cohort of around 700 subjects, a separate validation cohort made up of over a hundred different subjects was used. High-throughput TCR immunosequencing, statistical association of individual TCRs with disease status, and machine learning were combined to predict cytomegalovirus infection status. A later analysis re-analyzed previously published TCR beta repertoires from 550 to 700 donors and added high-resolution HLA genotyping to study TCR occurrence patterns. In the later analysis, no new phenotypic data were used to find candidate immune exposures; instead, reliance was placed on TCR beta sequences and their occurrence across donors. An earlier analysis of about 620 of the donors applied high-throughput TCR beta sequencing to assess whether each TCR beta V gene segment acted as functional or pseudogenic. Donor age, sex, ethnicity and CMV serostatus were collected together with the repertoire data. Genome-wide SNP genotypes for about 55% of the roughly 670 donors were used in a later genetic analysis, which treated that subset as a discovery cohort. Every discovery cohort repertoire had been produced on one sequencing platform. Both class I and class II loci were covered by HLA typing, at four-digit resolution. The number of donors typed differed by locus, with about 629-640 for A, B, C, DRB1 and DQB1, around 520 for DQA1, 600 to 610 for DPA1, and under 490 for DPB1. Four to six DR-DQ haplotypes were handled as single units for association and clustering, since linkage in the cohort was strong. Among 398 genotyped donors of the cohort, an average of approximately 240,000 unique TCR beta nucleotide sequences were sequenced per donor, roughly a sixth of them non-productive.

Results and caveats for the whole study, not just this receptor: The study gave a list of 150 to 200 TCR beta chains associated with cytomegalovirus. While some public TCRs were present in many individuals, most TCR sequences turned up only very rarely across donors. In a later analysis, the rate of TCR association differed among HLA loci, with DRB1 alleles having the most associated TCRs and HLA-C alleles having the fewest. A later analysis associated 15,000 or so TCR beta sequences with specific HLA alleles at a false discovery rate of 0.05. Roughly uniform sequencing depth across donors was assumed in presence/absence analyses, although this assumption may not hold. Approximately 16 rarely observed V segments, including chromosome 9 orphons, were excluded from the earlier analysis of approximately 500 of the donors because counts were too low. Assigning TCR associations to individual alleles was difficult when HLA alleles, especially DR and DQ, strongly co-occurred. In an earlier analysis of around 500 of the donors, most TCR beta V segments appeared in productive rearrangements about 87% or about 30% of the time, broadly matching IMGT annotations. Cytomegalovirus status was reported to be diagnosed by the classifier with high specificity and sensitivity in both the original and validation cohorts. A few of the identified cytomegalovirus-associated TCR beta chains were confirmed in vitro to be specific for cytomegalovirus antigens. In this cohort, only TCR beta chains were sequenced, and detectable features were limited by the absence of alpha or paired-chain data. V-gene and J-gene trimming of TCR beta chains was associated with a missense DCLRE1C variant in a later genetic analysis, and the association was replicated in an independent cohort. Linkage disequilibrium might explain the correlated functional status among segregating V segments, but an unknown experimental factor could not be excluded. In a later analysis, several top co-occurrence clusters were reported to appear linked to parvovirus B19, influenza, CMV and Epstein-Barr virus. The authors suggested that the approach could potentially be extended to other disease states and immunological phenotypes. Because HLA typing was missing for some donors at each locus, association tests included only the typed subset. A further reported finding was that TCR beta sequences accurately predicted the HLA-A and HLA-B alleles for most subjects in the first cohort. In a later analysis, HLA-associated TCR beta chains showed more clonal expansion and lower generation probabilities than non-associated chains that were equally common. A later genetic analysis reported fewer N-insertions in productive TCRs among donors in an Asian-associated ancestry cluster than the 666-donor mean. A group of highly shared sequence variants was considered likely to be a technical artifact of the sequencing pipeline. Most CMV-associated TCR beta chains appeared to be HLA-restricted in a later analysis, and the HLA associations seemed to be driven largely by CMV exposure. For the cohort, immune exposure information was limited to CMV serostatus. Some IMGT-functional V segments, including TRBV6-2 and TRBV6-3, could not be told apart with the 87-base-pair reads, so those segments were excluded.

The method behind the library was the immunoSEQ multiplex PCR assay. A mixture of 60 forward primers for TCR Vbeta segments and 13 reverse primers for TCR Jbeta segments was used in the multiplex PCR. A multiplex PCR assay on genomic DNA amplified the CDR3 region of rearranged TCR beta genes. The amplified TCR beta libraries were sequenced on the Illumina HiSeq System as 87-base-pair reads. Processing in the source paper ran as follows. In a later analysis, some 80 million unique TCR beta chains were counted across the roughly 610 repertoires, and roughly 9.9 million of these chains were shared by at least two donors. A nearest-neighbor algorithm error-corrected the raw reads and collapsed the reads into unique sequences, merging closely related sequences to remove PCR and sequencing errors. Alignment of CDR3 sequences to IMGT reference sequences was used to assign V, D and J gene segments. For a sequence to be retained, a match of at least six nucleotides was required to both a V gene segment and a J gene segment. A rearrangement counted as productive if the CDR3 had no stop codons and remained in frame with V and J, and every other rearrangement counted as non-productive. Following IMGT convention, CDR3 was defined as the stretch from the second conserved V-encoded cysteine up to the conserved J-encoded phenylalanine. Sequences without an unambiguous match to a single V gene segment were excluded from the earlier analysis of 450 to 750 of the donors. In an earlier analysis of a few hundred of the donors, V segments were called functional above 56.7% productive rearrangements and were called segregating when the between-donor standard deviation exceeded 5%. A statistical classification framework was built to diagnose cytomegalovirus status from the catalog of TCR beta chain sequences. In a later analysis, TCR nucleotide sequences were compared against IMGT/GENE-DB human TR gene sequences so that V and J genes could be assigned. The TCRdist pipeline was used in a later analysis to assign CDR3 sequences and most-parsimonious VDJ recombination scenarios. In a later analysis, every TCR beta chain was defined by the combination of its CDR3 amino acid sequence and its V-gene family, and reads without a unique V-gene family were dropped. A later analysis removed several hundred highly shared, low-generation-probability nucleotide sequences to deal with suspected cross-contamination and a sequencing artifact. A later analysis calculated a clonal expansion index for each public chain from normalized within-repertoire ranks of inferred template counts. Generation probabilities in a later analysis came from a VDJ recombination model fitted to out-of-frame rearrangements, and those results were checked against IGoR. A later analysis scored TCR-TCR, TCR-HLA and TCR-CMV co-occurrence with hypergeometric tests, applying a repertoire-size bias correction to TCR pairs. In a later analysis, false discovery rates were estimated by permuting HLA or CMV assignments 20 times. In a later analysis, co-occurring TCRs were grouped using DBSCAN, with TCRdist sequence similarity added in when clustering inside HLA-allele-positive subsets. For co-occurrence clustering, repertoires with fewer than 30,000 or more than 120,000 public chains were excluded, along with four to six repertoires with anomalous nucleotide sharing. Entries here come from immuneACCESS through TCRdb and include only in-frame sequences with V and J called. Some clones fail to appear in such tables; in the studies checked, an unresolved V gene covers under half of the shortfall, and the cause of the remainder is unknown. That table gives V, J and clone size, and the DNA gave D and trimming. The sample table records 120,000 or so clones; around 82% of these occur just once. The ten largest make up approximately 1.2% of the sample.

In total, roughly 670 healthy bone marrow donors made up the cohort. At the time of sampling, every cohort member was nominally healthy, though immune exposures that went unrecorded were likely present. The donor tested CMV seronegative and was one of the 352 seronegative cohort members. A peripheral blood sample was provided by each donor, and peripheral blood mononuclear cells were used for TCR beta sequencing. Genomic DNA was extracted from the blood cell samples with the Qiagen DNeasy Blood Extraction Kit. The germline V gene supplies CDR1 SGDLS and CDR2 YYNGEE. Including the terminal cysteine and phenylalanine, the CDR3 comprises 15 residues. This entry keeps only the CDR3 DNA: 45 bases, framed from base 1. V was cut back by 2 bases and J by 5 bases, leaving a gap of 15 bases between them.

This clonotype was sampled from a female donor in good health and CMV-seronegative. Here the chain combines TRBV9 and TRBJ2-3; D gene: possibly TRBD2, on 5 matching bases. Specimen: PBMCs. The CDR3 protein is CASSVSPSIGDTQYF. The nucleotide sequence is given as TGTGCCAGCAGCGTCAGTCCTAGCATTGGAGATACGCAGTATTTT.